This record looks at one T cell receptor (beta chain) sequence and its context. Source study methods: Nucleated cell number was recorded as an estimate derived from reference gene primer amplification. Method: immunoSEQ multiplex PCR; TCRdb's copy keeps in-frame clones and lacks some. The V and J calls and clone size are taken from that table; D and trimming were inferred from the DNA. The repertoire consists of 150,000 or so clones, with roughly 88% occurring once and the leading ten covering roughly 4.9%. The participants were between 18 and 89 years old and came from about two dozen US areas. Trimming cost V 10 bases and J 0 bases, with 13 bases left between them. Per the germline V gene, CDR1 is MNHEY and CDR2 is SVGAGI. CDR3 size: 14 residues. The sample comes from a study of blood T cell repertoires in COVID-19.

This chain joins TRBV6-5 and TRBJ2-1, with D possibly TRBD1 on 5 matching bases. Specimen: PBMCs or T cells enriched from blood (not recorded which). The TCR originated in a man in his 70s who had been exposed to COVID-19. The chain's CDR3 is CATHRMSSYNEQFF. Written as DNA, the CDR3 is TGTGCCACTCACAGGATGAGCTCCTACAATGAGCAGTTCTTC.